A selection of T cell receptor beta chains follows, all from one sample in a study of T-cell reconstitution after alpha-beta-depleted transplantation in children. Via MiXCR, TCRdb re-called the PCR reads, giving one row per CDR3 protein. Among roughly 500,000 distinct CDR3 sequences listed, about 11% were seen once. The sequencing here drew on PBMCs, taken before TCRalphabeta/CD19-depleted stem cell transplant. The receptors derive from a child aged 2 to 10 with inherited bone marrow failure, due to receive a stem cell transplant. The CDR3 runs from the conserved cysteine through the conserved F or W. The D gene is left open where the match is weak. The size of a clone is reported for some rows only, either as once, few or many, or as a class for expanded clones.

v_gene	abundance	j_gene	d_gene	CDR3nt	CDR3aa
TRBV28	many	TRBJ2-7	-	TGTGCCAGCAGTTTATGGGGGCGGGTGTCCTACGAGCAGTACTTC	CASSLWGRVSYEQYF
TRBV19	-	TRBJ1-1	-	TGTGCCAGTAGTATAGGGCAGACGAACACTGAAGCTTTCTTT	CASSIGQTNTEAFF
TRBV27	many	TRBJ2-2	-	TGTGCCAGCAGTTACGGCGCCCACACCGGGGAGCTGTTTTTT	CASSYGAHTGELFF
TRBV20-1	many	TRBJ2-7	-	TGCAGTGCTAGATGGGCAGACTCCTACGAGCAGTACTTC	CSARWADSYEQYF
TRBV28	many	TRBJ2-1	TRBD2	TGTGCCAGCAGCCCAAGCGGGACCCTTTACAATGAGCAGTTCTTC	CASSPSGTLYNEQFF
TRBV28	many	TRBJ2-3	TRBD2	TGTGCCAGCAGTTTAGTTAGCGGGAAGGATACGCAGTATTTT	CASSLVSGKDTQYF
TRBV12-3/TRBV12-4	many	TRBJ2-7	TRBD1	TGTGCCAGCAGTTTGACGGGACAGCGCTACGAGCAGTACTTC	CASSLTGQRYEQYF
TRBV27	few	TRBJ1-1	-	TGTGCCAGCATGCAGGCGGCGAACACTGAAGCTTTCTTT	CASMQAANTEAFF
TRBV5-4	many	TRBJ2-5	-	TGTGCCAGCAGCTTGGCGTACAGTTCGGAGACCCAGTACTTC	CASSLAYSSETQYF
TRBV20-1	many	TRBJ2-1	-	TGCAGTGCTACCGCCCAGTGGGACTACAATGAGCAGTTCTTC	CSATAQWDYNEQFF
TRBV20-1	many	TRBJ2-7	-	TGCAGTGCTCTCCGACAGGAGCAGTACTTC	CSALRQEQYF
TRBV20-1	few	TRBJ2-3	-	TGCAGTGCTAGAGCCCGAAGCTTAAACAGGGGAGGGGGCACAGATACGCAGTATTTT	CSARARSLNRGGGTDTQYF
TRBV7-8	many	TRBJ2-4	TRBD1	TGTGCCAGCAGCCCAAGGGACAGGGCATATGGTGACATTCAGTACTTC	CASSPRDRAYGDIQYF
TRBV20-1	many	TRBJ2-3	-	TGCAGTGCTAGAGGCCCGGGGTATACTAGCACAGATACGCAGTATTTT	CSARGPGYTSTDTQYF
TRBV30	-	TRBJ2-1	TRBD2	TGTGCCTGGAGGGCTAGCGGGACGTTCAATGAGCAGTTCTTC	CAWRASGTFNEQFF
TRBV6-1	many	TRBJ2-6	TRBD1	TGTGCCAGCTCGGTCGGGACAGCTTCCTCTGGGGCCAACGTCCTGACTTTC	CASSVGTASSGANVLTF
TRBV12-3/TRBV12-4	-	TRBJ2-2	-	TGTGCCAGCAGTTTTCGGGGATTAACCGGGGAGCTGTTTTTT	CASSFRGLTGELFF
TRBV12-3/TRBV12-4	few	TRBJ2-1	TRBD2	TGTGCCAGCAGTTTCCTAAGCGGGAGTCACTACAATGAGCAGTTCTTC	CASSFLSGSHYNEQFF
TRBV7-9	many	TRBJ2-1	-	TGTGCCAGCAGCTTACCGCCCAATGAGCAGTTCTTC	CASSLPPNEQFF
TRBV20-1	many	TRBJ2-1	-	TGCAGTGCATGGCGGGTCGGGAGTTCCTACAATGAGCAGTTCTTC	CSAWRVGSSYNEQFF
TRBV20-1	many	TRBJ1-1	-	TGCAGTGCTAGTCTGGAGGGTGTATCGACTGAAGCTTTCTTT	CSASLEGVSTEAFF
TRBV12-3/TRBV12-4	few	TRBJ1-4	TRBD1	TGTGCCAGCAGCCCCCGGACAGGGGGCGAAGAAAAACTGTTTTTT	CASSPRTGGEEKLFF
TRBV29-1	many	TRBJ1-2	-	TGCAGCGTTGTCGACAGACTGGATGGCTACACCTTC	CSVVDRLDGYTF
TRBV12-3/TRBV12-4	few	TRBJ2-5	TRBD2	TGTGCCAGCAGTTTAGTTCCTAGCGGGGGCCAAGAGACCCAGTACTTC	CASSLVPSGGQETQYF
TRBV5-6	-	TRBJ2-5	-	TGTGCCAGCAGCTTGAAAGTAGTTGTCGCGCGGGAGACCCAGTACTTC	CASSLKVVVARETQYF
TRBV4-2	-	TRBJ2-1	TRBD2	TGTGCCAGCAGCCCGATCCCCGGGACTAGCGGGAGGTCTTACATTAGCTCCTACAATGAGCAGTTCTTC	CASSPIPGTSGRSYISSYNEQFF
TRBV29-1	many	TRBJ2-2	-	TGCAGCGTGACGGTATGGGGGAGCACCGGGGAGCTGTTTTTT	CSVTVWGSTGELFF
TRBV6-2/TRBV6-3	-	TRBJ2-3	-	TGTGCCAGCAGTTCCAGGCGGACCCTAGAGCAGTCTTTT	CASSSRRTLEQSF
TRBV7-9	many	TRBJ1-4	-	TGTGCCAGCAGCTCAAGGATTCCGGGATTGAATGAAAAACTGTTTTTT	CASSSRIPGLNEKLFF
TRBV30	-	TRBJ2-5	TRBD2	TGTGCCTGGGTTGGGGGGGGGGAGACCCAGTACTTC	CAWVGGGETQYF
TRBV7-2	many	TRBJ1-1	-	TGTGCCAGCAGCCGGACAAGGGCGGACACTGAAGCTTTCTTT	CASSRTRADTEAFF
TRBV12-3/TRBV12-4	many	TRBJ1-5	-	TGTGCCAGCAGTCCCCCCCGCTGGGGGGCAAGCAATCAGCCCCAGCATTTT	CASSPPRWGASNQPQHF
TRBV6-5	-	TRBJ2-5	TRBD1	TGTGCCAGCAGTTTCGGTACAGGGGGTAAGGGCCGTCTGGAGACCCAGTACTTC	CASSFGTGGKGRLETQYF
TRBV28	many	TRBJ2-5	-	TGTGCCAGCAGCCCCCTCGGGCTAGCCGGGTACTTC	CASSPLGLAGYF
TRBV7-8	many	TRBJ2-3	-	TGTGCCAGCAGCTTAGGGGCCCGACTACCAGATACGCAGTATTTT	CASSLGARLPDTQYF
TRBV29-1	many	TRBJ2-2	-	TGCAGCGTTGAATTTAGCTACAGCGGAGCGAACACCGGGGAGCTGTTTTTT	CSVEFSYSGANTGELFF
TRBV20-1	many	TRBJ2-7	TRBD1	TGCAGTGCTCACCTCGGGACAGGGGTTTACGAGCAGTACTTC	CSAHLGTGVYEQYF
TRBV20-1	many	TRBJ2-7	-	TGCAGTGCTAGGCGACTAGACTCCCTATACGAGCAGTACTTC	CSARRLDSLYEQYF
TRBV18	many	TRBJ2-7	-	TGTGCCAGCTCACCACCAAACCCCCGATCCTACGAGCAGTACTTC	CASSPPNPRSYEQYF
TRBV29-1	many	TRBJ2-1	-	TGCAGCGCACTGCGCGGGGTTAATGAGCAGTTCTTC	CSALRGVNEQFF
TRBV27	many	TRBJ1-2	-	TGTGCCAGCAGTCTCATAGGGGGTGGCGGCTACACCTTC	CASSLIGGGGYTF
TRBV5-1	many	TRBJ2-7	TRBD1	TGCGCCAGCAGCCCGAGGACAGGGGAAGCCGGCGAGCAGTACTTC	CASSPRTGEAGEQYF
TRBV7-9	many	TRBJ2-5	-	TGTGCCAGCAGCCAACACCCCGGGGGCCACGATACCCAGTACTTC	CASSQHPGGHDTQYF
TRBV20-1	many	TRBJ2-1	-	TGCAGTGCTAGGTGGTCGAGCTCCTACAATGAGCAGTTCTTC	CSARWSSSYNEQFF
TRBV11-2	many	TRBJ2-1	-	TGTGCCAGCAGCCCGCCCCGGCTGGGTGGGAATGAGCAGTTCTTC	CASSPPRLGGNEQFF
TRBV19	-	TRBJ2-7	-	TGTGCCAGTAGTATAGACAGCCCCTCCTACGAGCAGTACTTC	CASSIDSPSYEQYF
TRBV12-3/TRBV12-4	many	TRBJ2-1	-	TGTGCCAGCAGTTTTATGAAAATATATGAGCAGTTCTTC	CASSFMKIYEQFF
TRBV4-3	many	TRBJ2-1	-	TGCGCCAGCAGCCAAGAAACCAATCCCTACAATGAGCAGTTCTTC	CASSQETNPYNEQFF
TRBV29-1	many	TRBJ1-4	TRBD1	TGCAGCGGACGACAGGGTTATAATGAAAAACTGTTTTTT	CSGRQGYNEKLFF
TRBV29-1	many	TRBJ2-6	-	TGCAGCGTTGAGGTTGCTGGGGCCAACGTCCTGACTTTC	CSVEVAGANVLTF
TRBV5-8	many	TRBJ2-1	TRBD2	TGTGCCAGCAGCGCGACTAGCGGAAGCTCCTACAATGAGCAGTTCTTC	CASSATSGSSYNEQFF
TRBV11-2	many	TRBJ2-1	TRBD2	TGTGCCAGCAGCCCTATACTGACTGCTAGCGGGAGCTATGGTGAGCAGTTCTTC	CASSPILTASGSYGEQFF
TRBV7-2	many	TRBJ2-5	TRBD2	TGTGCCAGCAGGCCATTTGGAGCGGGAGGGGGAGAGACCCAGTACTTC	CASRPFGAGGGETQYF
TRBV15	many	TRBJ2-1	TRBD2	TGTGCCACCAGCAGAAGACCACCCAGGGAGGGACTAGCGAGTAATGAGCAGTTCTTC	CATSRRPPREGLASNEQFF
TRBV2	many	TRBJ2-1	TRBD2	TGTGCCAGCAGTAGCCCCTCCGGGGCGGGAGGGGTATTCGATGAGCAGTTCTTC	CASSSPSGAGGVFDEQFF